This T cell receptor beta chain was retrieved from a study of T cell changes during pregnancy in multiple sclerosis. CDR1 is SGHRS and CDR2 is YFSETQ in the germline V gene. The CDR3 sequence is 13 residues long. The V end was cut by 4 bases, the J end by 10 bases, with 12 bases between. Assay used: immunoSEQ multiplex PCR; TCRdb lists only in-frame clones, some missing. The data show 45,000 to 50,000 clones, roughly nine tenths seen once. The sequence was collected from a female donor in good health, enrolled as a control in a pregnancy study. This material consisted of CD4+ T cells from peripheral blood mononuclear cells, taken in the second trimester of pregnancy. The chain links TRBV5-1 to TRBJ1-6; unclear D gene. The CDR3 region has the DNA TGCGCCAGCAGCCCCCCCCGGGGATCACCCCTCCACTTT. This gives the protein CASSPPRGSPLHF.